This T cell receptor beta chain was found in a study of T cell repertoires in cytomegalovirus infection (dated by TCRdb to about 2019). With regard to the full study: Peptide stimulations targeted recently identified HLA-C-restricted CMV epitopes, whose presentation resists viral immunomodulation, together with well-studied HLA-B-restricted epitopes. Donor HLA type was relevant to the analysis, as public TCR beta signatures indicated carriage of CMV infection together with the matching HLA type. The research as a whole found: The ex vivo response was dominated by HLA-C-restricted CMV-specific TCR beta clonotypes, which also provided the single most frequent clonotype in two of eight donors. Cumulative frequency of public TCR beta family members discriminated carriers of CMV infection plus the relevant HLA type in this cohort and an independent approximately 350-donor cohort.

The sample's treatment or condition label, decoded: in vitro stimulation with specific CMV peptide epitopes to enrich CMV-specific T cells. TCRdb records Illumina HiSeq 1500 as the sequencer. TCRdb itself trimmed the public reads at Q25 with fastp, ran MiXCR and retained productive beta chains. Every distinct CDR3 protein forms one entry, paired with its most common genes and DNA. The table for this sample lists about 37,000 distinct CDR3 sequences; approximately 52% of them were counted only once. The ten largest clones represent 75% to 95% of the sample. Via the germline V gene, CDR1 is SGHDT and CDR2 YYEEEE. Relative to germline, V is missing 1 base and J is missing 4 bases, with 6 bases of the junction outside any gene match. Reading from cysteine to phenylalanine, the CDR3 counts 16 amino acids. The retained sequence is limited to the CDR3, 48 bases, with the frame set at the first base. This clonotype was detected a few times. There is no known antigen for this receptor. The sample holds no much larger clone one base away, and base qualities are not on file.

The TCR comes from a human donor in good health (CMV status not recorded). Some clones in this sample may be carry-over from other donors' samples. This material consisted of CD8+ T cells from cultured PBMCs, taken from culture after CMV antigen stimulation. The chain uses TRBV5-6 and TRBJ2-7; 12 of the junction bases match TRBD2. The CDR3 protein is CASSLMNGLAGYEQYF. DNA sequence: TGTGCCAGCAGCTTGATGAACGGACTAGCGGGATACGAGCAGTACTTC.